What follows are 13 T cell receptor beta chains derived from one specimen sequenced in a study of blood T cell repertoires in COVID-19 (dated by TCRdb to 2020 to 2022). The library was made by the immunoSEQ multiplex PCR assay. Not all clones reach the TCRdb copy of this immuneACCESS table, which keeps in-frame sequences only. Checked studies attribute under half of the gap to unresolved V genes and leave the rest unexplained. Here the sample has about 120,000 clones; roughly 85% occur a single time. Roughly a tenth of the sample goes to the ten largest clones. Sequenced material: peripheral blood. These receptors were obtained from a man aged 80 or over with acute or convalescent COVID-19.

The chain employs TRBV28 and TRBJ1-3; possible D gene TRBD1, 5 bases. From germline, CDR1 is MDHEN and CDR2 SYDVKM. V lost 5 bases and J 4 bases, leaving 15 bases between the germline ends. The CDR3 is 15 residues long. The CDR3 is CASSDSRLGGNTIYF. In DNA, the CDR3 is TGTGCCAGCAGTGACAGCCGTCTGGGAGGAAACACCATATATTTT.

A single count supports this clone. The chain employs TRBV11-2 and TRBJ2-5, with D possibly being TRBD2 (5 bases). V lost 5 bases, J lost 5 bases, and 15 bases lay in between. The CDR3 covers 14 residues. CDR1 is SGHAT and CDR2 is FQNNGV in the germline V gene. CDR3 sequence (DNA): TGTGCCAGCAGCGCCCCCGGAGGTTTGGAGACCCAGTACTTC. Translation gives CASSAPGGLETQYF.

The rearrangement uses TRBV5-1 and TRBJ2-5; D not certain. Trimming cost V 4 bases and J 0 bases, with 7 bases left between them. CDR1 and CDR2 from the germline V gene are SGHRS and YFSETQ. CDR3 length: 13 amino acids. CDR3 sequence: CASSTGYQETQYF. The CDR3 DNA follows: TGCGCCAGCAGCACCGGGTACCAAGAGACCCAGTACTTC. Full variable domain (missing parts from reference TRBV5-1 and TRBJ2-5): KAGVTQTPRYLIKTRGQQVTLSCSPISGHRSVSWYQQTPGQGLQFLFEYFSETQRNKGNFPGRFSGRQFSNSRSEMNVSTLELGDSALYLCASSTGYQETQYFGPGTRLLVL.

The chain recombines TRBV11-2 with TRBJ2-5; TRBD2 matches 8 bases. This CDR3 contains 17 residues. Germline loops: CDR1 SGHAT, CDR2 FQNNGV. V lost 4 bases, J lost 2 bases, and 12 bases stayed unmatched. CDR3 amino acids: CASSSTRTSRWQETQYF. The CDR3 coding sequence is TGTGCCAGCAGCTCTACTCGGACTAGCCGGTGGCAAGAGACCCAGTACTTC. Using reference TRBV11-2 and TRBJ2-5 for the parts outside the CDR3, the full variable domain is EAGVAQSPRYKIIEKRQSVAFWCNPISGHATLYWYQQILGQGPKLLIQFQNNGVVDDSQLPKDRFSAERLKGVDSTLKIQPAKLEDSAVYLCASSSTRTSRWQETQYFGPGTRLLVL.

The J gene is TRBJ1-6, the V gene TRBV7-9; no firm D call. The CDR3 runs to 12 residues. The V gene's germline CDR1 is SEHNR and CDR2 FQNEAQ (reference sequence). Trimming removed 5 bases at V and 7 bases at J, with 6 bases between. The DNA of the CDR3 is TGTGCCAGCAGCACAGACAATTCACCCCTCCACTTT. This translates into CASSTDNSPLHF. Drawing the rest from reference TRBV7-9 and TRBJ1-6, the complete variable domain is DTGVSQNPRHKITKRGQNVTFRCDPISEHNRLYWYRQTLGQGPEFLTYFQNEAQLEKSRLLSDRFSAERPKGSFSTLEIQRTEQGDSAMYLCASSTDNSPLHFGNGTRLTVT.

To note about this clone: One end of the junction fails to match germline, which may point to a read error. The V gene is TRBV30, the J gene TRBJ2-7; D gene unclear. Germline V lookup: CDR1 GTSNPN, CDR2 SVGIG (reference sequence). The CDR3 length is 11 residues. The CDR3: CAWTAAYEQYF. The CDR3 coding sequence is TGTGCGTGGACGGCGGCCTACGAGCAGTACTTC.

This clone was counted once. The rearrangement uses TRBV4-2 and TRBJ2-3, with 11 nucleotides matching TRBD2. CDR3 length equals 18 residues. Germline CDR1 is LGHNA and CDR2 is YNFKEQ. V was clipped by 4 bases and J by 2 bases; unmatched bases: 11. CDR3: CASSPKSLAGGTTDTQYF. In nucleotides, the CDR3 is TGTGCCAGCAGCCCTAAATCCTTAGCGGGGGGGACCACAGATACGCAGTATTTT.

The J gene is TRBJ1-6, the V gene TRBV18; 7 nucleotides line up with TRBD1. Germline trimming cut 6 bases from V and 13 bases from J; bases unmatched to any gene: 24. The V gene's germline CDR1 is KGHSH and CDR2 LQKENI. The CDR3 is 18 residues long. CDR3 loop: CASSRKEGKGADPSPLHF. DNA for the CDR3: TGTGCCAGCTCCCGAAAGGAAGGAAAGGGGGCAGATCCTTCGCCCCTCCACTTT.

This sequence joins TRBV7-8 and TRBJ1-5; D not certain. The CDR3 is 12 residues long. CDR1 is SGHVS, CDR2 FQNEAQ, per germline. V was clipped by 1 base and J by 9 bases, with 7 bases between them. The CDR3 DNA is TGTGCCAGCAGCTTAGAACTCGGGCCCCAGCATTTT. It is translated as CASSLELGPQHF.

This clone was observed once. The rearrangement joins TRBV5-6 to TRBJ2-7; possible D gene TRBD2, 6 bases. Per the germline V gene, CDR1 is SGHDT and CDR2 is YYEEEE. There are 16 residues in the CDR3. V shed 4 bases and J shed 1 base, with 18 bases lying between them. The CDR3 DNA follows: TGTGCCAGCAGCAAATATAGAGAGGGGACTTCCTACGAGCAGTACTTC. As protein: CASSKYREGTSYEQYF.

The rearrangement joins TRBV3-1 (or the pseudogene TRBV3-2) to TRBJ1-3; D remains ambiguous. The germline V gene has CDR1 LGHDT and CDR2 YNNKEL (reference sequence). V lost 4 bases, J lost 3 bases, and 10 bases lay in between. The CDR3 length is 14 residues. The CDR3 here is CASSRGVDGNTIYF. CDR3 DNA: TGTGCCAGCAGCCGAGGTGTAGATGGAAACACCATATATTTT.

The chain joins TRBV19 to TRBJ1-3; D is unresolved. Trimming removed 3 bases at V and 0 bases at J, with 18 bases between. Germline lookup yields CDR1 LNHDA and CDR2 SQIVND (reference sequence). This CDR3 contains 18 residues. The CDR3 region is CASSMIVTLGASGNTIYF. The CDR3 DNA is TGTGCCAGTAGTATGATTGTGACTCTAGGAGCCTCTGGAAACACCATATATTTT.

The V call is TRBV27, the J call TRBJ1-3; 7 bases are shared with TRBD1. There are 15 residues in the CDR3. CDR1 and CDR2 (germline): MNHEY, SMNVEV (reference sequence). V gave up 3 bases and J gave up 2 bases; unmatched junction bases: 4. The DNA for the CDR3 is TGTGCCAGCAGTTTGGGTAGGGGGCCTGGAAACACCATATATTTT. Translated, it gives CASSLGRGPGNTIYF.